What follows are 3 T cell receptor beta chains derived from one specimen sequenced in a study of patients and donors after allogeneic stem cell transplantation. TCRdb fed the RT-PCR reads into MiXCR, producing one record per CDR3 protein. This sample carries around 150,000 distinct CDR3 sequences, roughly 31% of them seen once, and the ten largest clones take 3.2%. The sequencing input was blood, either unsorted or a sorted T cell fraction (not recorded which). The receptor source for this set is a human donor who was either an allogeneic HSCT recipient or a stem cell or donor lymphocyte infusion donor (not recorded which). It is not recorded whose cells these are; they may come from a transplant donor.

The genes are TRBV19 and TRBJ1-1, with unresolved D. Germline CDR1 is LNHDA and CDR2 is SQIVND (reference sequence). CDR3 length: 15 residues. V was pared by 3 bases and J by 0 bases, with 11 bases between. Here the CDR3 reads CASSIFLTMNTEAFF. CDR3 nucleotides: TGTGCCAGTAGTATCTTCCTTACCATGAACACTGAAGCTTTCTTT.

This chain connects TRBV12-3 or TRBV12-4 to TRBJ1-1; TRBD1 is a possible D gene (6 bases). V was clipped by 5 bases and J by 3 bases, with 13 bases between them. This CDR3 is built from 14 residues. CDR3 bases: TGTGCCAGCAGTGACCACTCAGGGGACACTGAAGCTTTCTTT. Amino acids: CASSDHSGDTEAFF.

The chain combines TRBV5-6 with TRBJ2-7; 9 bases line up with TRBD1. The ends lost 4 bases at V and 1 base at J; junction bases unmatched: 6. Germline values: CDR1 SGHDT, CDR2 YYEEEE. This CDR3 spans 15 amino acids. DNA of the CDR3: TGTGCCAGCAGCACTCTCGGACAGGGGTCCTACGAGCAGTACTTC. Translated, it gives CASSTLGQGSYEQYF.